This T cell receptor (beta chain) comes out of a study of CXCR3-negative and CXCR3-positive naive CD8 T cells. General study findings and limits: Much lower diversity was found in memory CD8+ cells, while both naive subsets had comparably high diversity.

Looked up from germline, CDR1 is DFQATT and CDR2 is SNEGSKA (reference sequence). This CDR3 region has 15 residues. Cells classed as naive CD8+ T cells were CD45RO-CCR7+CD27+CD95-. Details on this clonotype: The target antigen is unknown.

With UMI labels, 5' RACE was used to prepare the TRB cDNA libraries. TCRdb derives one entry per CDR3 protein from the 5' RACE reads, leaving out DNA. The sample has 50,000 to 65,000 distinct CDR3 sequences. The chain couples TRBV20-1 to TRBJ1-2; TCRdb outputs TRBD1, but without DNA this stays unchecked. Material: naive CXCR3- CD8+ T cells from blood. Sample subset: CD45RO-CCR7+CD27+CD95- naive CD8+ T cells lacking CXCR3 (TNR3-). This receptor was obtained from a human donor in good health. Some clones in this sample may be carry-over from other donors' samples. CDR3 in amino acids: CSAAQGPEDPYGYTF.